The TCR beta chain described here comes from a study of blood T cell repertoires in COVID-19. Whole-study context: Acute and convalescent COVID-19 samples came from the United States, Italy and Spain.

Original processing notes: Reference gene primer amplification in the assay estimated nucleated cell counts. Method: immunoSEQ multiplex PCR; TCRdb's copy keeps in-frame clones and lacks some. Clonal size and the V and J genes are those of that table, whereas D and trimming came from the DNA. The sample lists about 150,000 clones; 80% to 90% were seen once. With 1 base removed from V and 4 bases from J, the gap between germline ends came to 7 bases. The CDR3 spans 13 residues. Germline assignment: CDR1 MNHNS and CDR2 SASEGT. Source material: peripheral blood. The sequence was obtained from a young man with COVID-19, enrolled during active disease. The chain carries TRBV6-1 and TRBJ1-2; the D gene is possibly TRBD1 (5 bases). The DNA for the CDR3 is TGTGCCAGCAGTGAAGTCAGGGCCTATGGCTACACCTTC. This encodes CASSEVRAYGYTF.